The following is a TCR beta chain sequence with its context. These data are taken from a study of T cell changes during pregnancy in multiple sclerosis. The CDR3 sequence is 14 residues long. V trimming: 0 bases; J trimming: 9 bases; junction bases outside the gene matches: 5. Germline-derived CDR1 and CDR2 are SGHNT and YYREEE (reference sequence). Generated by immunoSEQ multiplex PCR, the TCRdb table keeps only in-frame clones and is missing some. The sample holds roughly 38,000 clones; just over 85% are singletons and the top ten take approximately 1.2%. The clonotype was recovered from a female donor with multiple sclerosis, enrolled in a pregnancy study. Sequences were derived from CD4+ T cells from peripheral blood mononuclear cells, sampled before pregnancy. The chain employs TRBV5-4 and TRBJ2-1; 8 bases fit TRBD2. The CDR3 bases are TGTGCCAGCAGCTTGGGACTAGCGCGGGCTGAGCAGTTCTTC. Translated, it gives CASSLGLARAEQFF.